The 5 T cell receptor beta chains in this list originate from one sample, sequenced in a study of blood T cell repertoires in COVID-19. TCRdb's copy holds only in-frame clones and misses some; the assay was immunoSEQ multiplex PCR. The sample has hundreds of thousands of clones, roughly 85% seen once. The sample taken for sequencing was peripheral blood. The origin of the receptors is a man aged 45-60 years with active or convalescent COVID-19.

This clone was counted only a few times. The rearrangement links TRBV19 to TRBJ1-2, with D uncertain. Per the germline V gene, CDR1 is LNHDA and CDR2 is SQIVND (reference sequence). V dropped 6 bases and J dropped 2 bases, with 16 bases sitting between them. The CDR3 spans 15 residues. In DNA, the CDR3 is TGTGCCAGTAGCCTAAACTCCGGAGGGAACTATGGCTACACCTTC. It specifies CASSLNSGGNYGYTF.

The genes are TRBV28 and TRBJ2-2, with TRBD1 matching over 10 bases. The CDR3 is 16 residues long. Losses at the gene ends were 6 bases for V and 5 bases for J; bases not matched to a gene: 9. Germline CDR1 and CDR2: MDHEN and SYDVKM. The CDR3 loop is CASRTGQGFSTGELFF. The CDR3 bases are TGTGCCAGCAGGACGGGACAGGGGTTTAGTACCGGGGAGCTGTTTTTT. Together with reference TRBV28 and TRBJ2-2, the CDR3 gives the full variable domain: DVKVTQSSRYLVKRTGEKVFLECVQDMDHENMFWYRQDPGLGLRLIYFSYDVKMKEKGDIPEGYSVSREKKERFSLILESASTNQTSMYLCASRTGQGFSTGELFFGEGSRLTVL.

The V call is TRBV28, the J call TRBJ2-7, with D maybe TRBD2 (5 bases). The germline V and J ends were trimmed by 5 bases and 4 bases, with 21 bases remaining between them. The germline V gene encodes CDR1 MDHEN and CDR2 SYDVKM. CDR3 length: 16 amino acids. CDR3: CASSTSGAWALYEQYF. CDR3 sequence (DNA): TGTGCCAGCAGTACGAGCGGAGCTTGGGCTTTATACGAGCAGTACTTC. Drawing the rest from reference TRBV28 and TRBJ2-7, the complete variable domain is DVKVTQSSRYLVKRTGEKVFLECVQDMDHENMFWYRQDPGLGLRLIYFSYDVKMKEKGDIPEGYSVSREKKERFSLILESASTNQTSMYLCASSTSGAWALYEQYFGPGTRLTVT.

The chain joins TRBV7-9 to TRBJ1-1; 7 nucleotides match TRBD1. The CDR3 has 15 amino acids. CDR1 SEHNR and CDR2 FQNEAQ come from the germline V gene (reference sequence). V lost 0 bases to trimming and J lost 1 base; unmatched junction nucleotides: 2. CDR3: CASSLATGANTEAFF. The CDR3, as DNA: TGTGCCAGCAGCTTAGCAACAGGGGCGAACACTGAAGCTTTCTTT.

V gene TRBV5-1 combines with J gene TRBJ2-1; TRBD2 agrees at 9 bases. The CDR3 sequence is 16 residues long. The V gene end was trimmed by 2 bases and the J gene end by 0 bases; junction bases not matched to a gene: 3. Germline V lookup: CDR1 SGHRS, CDR2 YFSETQ. CDR3 sequence reads: CASSFDSGSSYNEQFF. Written as DNA, the CDR3 is TGCGCCAGCAGCTTCGATAGCGGGAGCTCCTACAATGAGCAGTTCTTC.